This T cell receptor (beta chain) stems from a study of cytomegalovirus exposure and HLA in healthy donors (dated by TCRdb to about 2017). In terms of the full investigation: According to a later analysis, one platform produced both the 110 or so validation repertoires and the approximately 670 repertoires of the first cohort. The study aimed to test whether cataloging public T cell receptors could reveal signatures of past pathogen exposure. A separate validation cohort of 100 to 150 different subjects was used in addition to the approximately 610-subject first cohort. To predict cytomegalovirus infection status, the study brought together high-throughput TCR immunosequencing, statistical association of individual TCRs with disease status, and machine learning. Results and caveats for the whole study, not just this receptor: While some public TCRs were present in many individuals, most TCR sequences turned up only very rarely across donors. It was suggested by the authors that the approach could potentially be generalized to other disease states and immunological phenotypes. The validation cohort had no HLA typing available for a later analysis, so co-occurrence within that cohort was assessed over all 120 or so repertoires. In the study, some 160 TCR beta chains were listed as associated with cytomegalovirus. The classifier was reported to diagnose cytomegalovirus status with high specificity and sensitivity in both the original cohort and the validation cohort. A few of the identified cytomegalovirus-associated TCR beta chains were confirmed in vitro to be specific for cytomegalovirus antigens. A later analysis found that TCRs clustered in the first cohort also tended to co-occur in the roughly 120 validation repertoires, with approximately 95% of cluster scores above 0.

Comments on this clone: The antigen it binds to is not known. Base qualities were left out, and no much larger clone turns up one base away.

Libraries were prepared through the immunoSEQ multiplex PCR assay. As for the authors' bioinformatics: A statistical classification framework was built for diagnosing cytomegalovirus status from the catalog of TCR beta chain sequences. TCRdb mirrors the immuneACCESS table, restricted to in-frame sequences. Some clones are absent from its copies; in checked studies, under half trace to an unresolved V gene, and the reason for the others is unknown. That table is the source of V, J and clone size, and D and trimming were worked out from the DNA. This sample has roughly 260,000 clones in its table, and around nine tenths of those were observed once. The ten largest clones take up 2.6% of the sample. Donors formed part of the validation cohort, which comprised over a hundred subjects and was distinct from the first cohort of several hundred subjects. This receptor was obtained from a man younger than 35 in good health and CMV-seronegative. The sequenced sample was PBMCs.

The sequenced DNA is TGTGCCAGCAGTTTATGGGGCTGGACAGAACCCAATCAGCCCCAGCATTTT. It translates to CASSLWGWTEPNQPQHF. Recombination connected TRBV28 to TRBJ1-5; TRBD1 is perhaps the D gene, given 6 matching bases. CDR1 is given as MDHEN and CDR2 as SYDVKM, both from the germline V gene. The CDR3 spans 17 residues, from the cysteine through the phenylalanine. Only the CDR3 DNA stays, 51 bases, in frame from base 1. V is reduced by 0 bases and J by 3 bases, leaving a spacing of 15 bases between them. The variable domain in full, with residues beyond the CDR3 obtained from the reference TRBV28 and TRBJ1-5 genes, is DVKVTQSSRYLVKRTGEKVFLECVQDMDHENMFWYRQDPGLGLRLIYFSYDVKMKEKGDIPEGYSVSREKKERFSLILESASTNQTSMYLCASSLWGWTEPNQPQHFGDGTRLSIL.